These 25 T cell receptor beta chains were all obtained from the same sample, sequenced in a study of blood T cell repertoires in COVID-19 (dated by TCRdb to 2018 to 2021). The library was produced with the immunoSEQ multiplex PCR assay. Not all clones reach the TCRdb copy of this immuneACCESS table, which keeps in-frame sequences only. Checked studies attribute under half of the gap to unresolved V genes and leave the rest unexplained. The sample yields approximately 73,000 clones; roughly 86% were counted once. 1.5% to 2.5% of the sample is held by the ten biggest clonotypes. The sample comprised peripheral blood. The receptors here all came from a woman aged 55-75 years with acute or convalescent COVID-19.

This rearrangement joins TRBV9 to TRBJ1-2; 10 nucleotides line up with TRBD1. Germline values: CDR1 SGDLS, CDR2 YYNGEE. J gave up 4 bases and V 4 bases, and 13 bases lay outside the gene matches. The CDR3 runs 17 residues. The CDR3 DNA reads TGTGCCAGCAGCTCACCCTTGGGGGGGACAGGGGCCTATGGCTACACCTTC. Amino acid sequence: CASSSPLGGTGAYGYTF.

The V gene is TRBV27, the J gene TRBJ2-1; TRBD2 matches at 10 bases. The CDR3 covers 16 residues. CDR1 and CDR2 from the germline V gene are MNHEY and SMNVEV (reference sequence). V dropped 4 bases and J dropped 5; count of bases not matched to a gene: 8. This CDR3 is CASSSAGAGGDNEQFF. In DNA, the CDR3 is TGTGCCAGCAGTTCCGCCGGAGCGGGAGGGGACAATGAGCAGTTCTTC.

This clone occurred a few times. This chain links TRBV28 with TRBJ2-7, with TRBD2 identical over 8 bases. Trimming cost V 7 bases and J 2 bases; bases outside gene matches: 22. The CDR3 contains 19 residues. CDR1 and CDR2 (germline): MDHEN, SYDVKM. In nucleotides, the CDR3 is TGTGCCAGCACCGGACAGACCTCCTTAGCGGGGAGCATAACCTACGAGCAGTACTTC. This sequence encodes CASTGQTSLAGSITYEQYF.

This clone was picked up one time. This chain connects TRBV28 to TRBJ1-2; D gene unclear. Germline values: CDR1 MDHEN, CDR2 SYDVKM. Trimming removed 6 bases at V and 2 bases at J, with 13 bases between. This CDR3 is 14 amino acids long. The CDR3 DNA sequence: TGTGCCAGCAGCTTAGGTGCGGGGAACTATGGCTACACCTTC. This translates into CASSLGAGNYGYTF.

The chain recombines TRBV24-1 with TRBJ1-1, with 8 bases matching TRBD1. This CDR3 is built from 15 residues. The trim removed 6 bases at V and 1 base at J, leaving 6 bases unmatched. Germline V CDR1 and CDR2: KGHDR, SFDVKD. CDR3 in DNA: TGTGCCACCAGTTCCTCGGGACAGGCGAACACTGAAGCTTTCTTT. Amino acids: CATSSSGQANTEAFF.

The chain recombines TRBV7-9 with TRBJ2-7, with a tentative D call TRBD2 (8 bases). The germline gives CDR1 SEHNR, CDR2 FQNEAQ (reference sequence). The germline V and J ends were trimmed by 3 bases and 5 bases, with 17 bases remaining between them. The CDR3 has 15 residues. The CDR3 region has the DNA TGTGCCAGCAGCTTTAGCGGGACAGCGGAGGACGAGCAGTACTTC. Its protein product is CASSFSGTAEDEQYF.

The CDR3 loop reads CASSYGGGMNTEAFF. The CDR3 DNA follows: TGTGCCAGCAGTTATGGGGGCGGAATGAACACTGAAGCTTTCTTT. The V call is TRBV6-5, the J call TRBJ1-1, with D possibly TRBD1 on 6 matching bases. Germline lookup yields CDR1 MNHEY and CDR2 SVGAGI. The CDR3 is made up of 15 amino acids. V was pared by 3 bases and J by 0 bases, with 11 bases between.

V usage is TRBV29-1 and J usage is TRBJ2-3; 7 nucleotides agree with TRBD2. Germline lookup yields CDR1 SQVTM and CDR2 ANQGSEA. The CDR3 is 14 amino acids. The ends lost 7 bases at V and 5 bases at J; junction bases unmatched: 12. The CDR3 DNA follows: TGCAGCGCATCAGGAGGCGGGAGTGTAGATACGCAGTATTTT. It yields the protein CSASGGGSVDTQYF.

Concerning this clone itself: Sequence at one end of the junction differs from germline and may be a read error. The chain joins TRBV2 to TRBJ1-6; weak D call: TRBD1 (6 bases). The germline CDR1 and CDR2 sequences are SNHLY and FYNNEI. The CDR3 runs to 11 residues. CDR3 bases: TGTGCCAGCAGCAGTCAGGGGAGGGTTGACTTT. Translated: CASSSQGRVDF.

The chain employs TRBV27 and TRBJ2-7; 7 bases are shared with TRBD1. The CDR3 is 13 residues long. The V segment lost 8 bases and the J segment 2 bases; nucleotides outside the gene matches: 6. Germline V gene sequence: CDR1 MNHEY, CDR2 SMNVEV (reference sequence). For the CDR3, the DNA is TGTGCCAGCGCCCGACAGGGTCCCTACGAGCAGTACTTC. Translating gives CASARQGPYEQYF.

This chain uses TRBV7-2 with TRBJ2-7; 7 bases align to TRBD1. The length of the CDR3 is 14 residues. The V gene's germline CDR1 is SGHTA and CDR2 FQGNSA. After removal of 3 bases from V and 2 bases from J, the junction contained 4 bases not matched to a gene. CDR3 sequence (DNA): TGTGCCAGCAGCTTGGGACAGTTGACCTACGAGCAGTACTTC. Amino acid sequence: CASSLGQLTYEQYF.

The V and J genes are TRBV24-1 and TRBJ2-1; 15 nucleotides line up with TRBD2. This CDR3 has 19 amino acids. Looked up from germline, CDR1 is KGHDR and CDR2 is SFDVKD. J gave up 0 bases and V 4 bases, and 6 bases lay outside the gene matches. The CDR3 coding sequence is TGTGCCACCAGTGACCGGACTAGCGGGAGGGCTAGCTCCTACAATGAGCAGTTCTTC. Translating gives CATSDRTSGRASSYNEQFF.

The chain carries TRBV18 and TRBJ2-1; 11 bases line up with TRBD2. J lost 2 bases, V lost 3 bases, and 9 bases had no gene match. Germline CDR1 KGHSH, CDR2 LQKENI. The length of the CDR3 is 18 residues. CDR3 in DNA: TGTGCCAGCTCACCGGGTGTTAGCGGGGGGGGAACCTACAATGAGCAGTTCTTC. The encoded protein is CASSPGVSGGGTYNEQFF.

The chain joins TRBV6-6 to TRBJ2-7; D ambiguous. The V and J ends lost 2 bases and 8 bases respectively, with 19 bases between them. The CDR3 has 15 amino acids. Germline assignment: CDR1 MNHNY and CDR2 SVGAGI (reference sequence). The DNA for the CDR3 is TGTGCCAGCAGTTACACTCCGGGTTCCCATGTAAAGCAGTACTTC. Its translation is CASSYTPGSHVKQYF.

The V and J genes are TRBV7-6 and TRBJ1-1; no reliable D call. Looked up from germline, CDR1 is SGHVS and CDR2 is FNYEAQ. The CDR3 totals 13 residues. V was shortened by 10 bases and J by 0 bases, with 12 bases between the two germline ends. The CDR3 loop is CATSPSLNTEAFF. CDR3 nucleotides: TGTGCCACCTCCCCCAGTCTGAACACTGAAGCTTTCTTT. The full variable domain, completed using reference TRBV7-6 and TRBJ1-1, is GAGVSQSPRYKVTKRGQDVALRCDPISGHVSLYWYRQALGQGPEFLTYFNYEAQQDKSGLPNDRFSAERPEGSISTLTIQRTEQRDSAMYRCATSPSLNTEAFFGQGTRLTVV.

CDR3 sequence reads: CASSFDRGWMNTEAFF. CDR3 sequence (DNA): TGTGCCAGTAGTTTTGACAGGGGGTGGATGAACACTGAAGCTTTCTTT. This chain links TRBV19 with TRBJ1-1, with 9 bases identical to TRBD1. The junction had 7 bases not matched to a gene; V was cut back by 5 bases and J by 0 bases. This CDR3 is 16 amino acids long. The germline CDR1 and CDR2 sequences are LNHDA and SQIVND (reference sequence).

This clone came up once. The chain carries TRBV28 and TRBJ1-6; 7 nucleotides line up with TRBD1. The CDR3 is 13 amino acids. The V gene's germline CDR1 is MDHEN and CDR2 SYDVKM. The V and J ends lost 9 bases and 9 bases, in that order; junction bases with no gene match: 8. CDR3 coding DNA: TGTGCCAGTAGGCGGGACAGTCCTTCACCCCTCCACTTT. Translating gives CASRRDSPSPLHF.

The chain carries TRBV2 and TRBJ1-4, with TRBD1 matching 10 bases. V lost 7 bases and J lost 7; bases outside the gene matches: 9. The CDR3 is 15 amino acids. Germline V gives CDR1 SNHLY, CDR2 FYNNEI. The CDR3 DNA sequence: TGTGCCAGCACCCTAGGGGGGACAGGGGTTGAAAAACTGTTTTTT. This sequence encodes CASTLGGTGVEKLFF.

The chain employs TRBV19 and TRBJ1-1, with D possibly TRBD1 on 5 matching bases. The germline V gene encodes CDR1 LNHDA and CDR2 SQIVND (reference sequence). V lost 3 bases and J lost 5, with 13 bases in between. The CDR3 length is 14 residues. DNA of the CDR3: TGTGCCAGTAGTATTTCGGTGGAGGGGACTGAAGCTTTCTTT. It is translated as CASSISVEGTEAFF.

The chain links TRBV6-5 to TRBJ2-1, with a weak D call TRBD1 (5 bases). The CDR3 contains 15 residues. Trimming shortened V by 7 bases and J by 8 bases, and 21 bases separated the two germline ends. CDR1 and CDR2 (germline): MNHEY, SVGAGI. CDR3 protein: CASTQNPGLQYEQFF. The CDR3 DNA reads TGTGCCAGCACCCAAAACCCAGGGCTACAATATGAGCAGTTCTTC.

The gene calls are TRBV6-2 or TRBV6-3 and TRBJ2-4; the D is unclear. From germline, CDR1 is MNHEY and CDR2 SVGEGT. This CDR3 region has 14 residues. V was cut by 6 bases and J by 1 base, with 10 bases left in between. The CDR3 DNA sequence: TGTGCCAGCAGCCCCCATAGCGCCAAAAACATTCAGTACTTC. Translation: CASSPHSAKNIQYF.

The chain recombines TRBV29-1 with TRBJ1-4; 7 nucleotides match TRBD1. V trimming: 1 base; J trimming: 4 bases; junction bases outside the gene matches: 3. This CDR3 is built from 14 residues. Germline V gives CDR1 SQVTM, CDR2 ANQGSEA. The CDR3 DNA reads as TGCAGCGTTGAAGGACAGGGACTTAATGAAAAACTGTTTTTT. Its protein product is CSVEGQGLNEKLFF. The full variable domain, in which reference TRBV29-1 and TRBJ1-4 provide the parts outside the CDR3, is SAVISQKPSRDICQRGTSLTIQCQVDSQVTMMFWYRQQPGQSLTLIATANQGSEATYESGFVIDKFPISRPNLTFSTLTVSNMSPEDSSIYLCSVEGQGLNEKLFFGSGTQLSVL.

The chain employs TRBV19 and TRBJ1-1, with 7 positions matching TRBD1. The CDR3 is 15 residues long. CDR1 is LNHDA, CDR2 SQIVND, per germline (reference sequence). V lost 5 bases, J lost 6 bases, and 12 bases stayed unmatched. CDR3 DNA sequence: TGTGCCAGTAGTGCCGGACAGGAGTGGGATCCTGAAGCTTTCTTT. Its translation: CASSAGQEWDPEAFF.

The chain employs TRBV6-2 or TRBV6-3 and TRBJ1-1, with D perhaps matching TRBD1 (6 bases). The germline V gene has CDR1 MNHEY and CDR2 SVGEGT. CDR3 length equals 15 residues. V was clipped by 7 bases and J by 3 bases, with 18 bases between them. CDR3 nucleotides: TGTGCCAGCACCCCGGGGACACATGCTTACACTGAAGCTTTCTTT. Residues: CASTPGTHAYTEAFF.

The CDR3 loop is CASSPYGRGPDTQYF. Written as DNA, the CDR3 is TGTGCCAGCAGTCCCTACGGGAGGGGGCCAGATACGCAGTATTTT. The V and J genes are TRBV27 and TRBJ2-3, with a possible D match to TRBD2 (8 bases). Germline V gene sequence: CDR1 MNHEY, CDR2 SMNVEV (reference sequence). The CDR3 length is 15 residues. The germline V and J ends were trimmed by 5 bases and 4 bases, with 16 bases remaining between them.